The next 13 T cell receptor beta chains were all read from a single sample in a study of regulatory T cells in long-lasting Graves disease (dated by TCRdb to the early 2020s). The time point label on this specimen signifies: newly diagnosed GD, antithyroid drugs for less than 3 months. For both TCR sequencing and RNA sequencing, RNA was extracted from PBMCs using TRIzol. The library was generated by multiplex PCR. TCRdb records Illumina HiSeq 4000 as the sequencer. To build TCR beta libraries, CDR3 regions were amplified by Arm-PCR using iRepertoire HTBI primers. TCRdb took the public reads, trimmed them with fastp at Q25, ran MiXCR for clone calling and kept in-frame beta chains. Each entry merges the rows of one CDR3 protein and shows their most common DNA and genes. Present in this sample are about 350,000 distinct CDR3 sequences, 16% of which were seen just once. Jointly, the top ten make up 25% to 30% of the sample.

These data were also filed under a second study, of T cells in Graves' hyperthyroidism and ophthalmopathy.

The source was peripheral blood mononuclear cells (PBMCs), collected at new diagnosis, from a patient treated with antithyroid drugs. These receptor sequences come from a middle-aged man with Graves disease. Donor details come from another sample of the same person, matched by shared clones.

This clonotype showed up many times. V gene TRBV12-3 or TRBV12-4 combines with J gene TRBJ1-1; 12 bases line up with TRBD1. This CDR3 has 15 amino acids. Trimming at V came to 8 bases and at J to 3 bases, leaving 7 bases not matched to a gene. This CDR3 is CASVGTGGKDTEAFF. The CDR3 region has the DNA TGTGCCAGCGTCGGGACAGGGGGCAAAGACACTGAAGCTTTCTTT.

This clonotype has ten or more counts. The V gene is TRBV20-1, the J gene TRBJ2-1; D gene ambiguous. CDR3 length: 11 residues. Germline-derived CDR1 and CDR2 are DFQATT and SNEGSKA (reference sequence). Deletions cut 1 base from V and 7 bases from J, with 5 bases between. This CDR3 is CSARARNEQFF. The CDR3 DNA sequence: TGCAGTGCTAGAGCCCGAAATGAGCAGTTCTTC.

The sample holds many counts of this clonotype. The chain joins TRBV20-1 to TRBJ1-1, with a tentative D call TRBD1 (5 bases). The CDR3 is 13 amino acids. The V gene's germline CDR1 is DFQATT and CDR2 SNEGSKA (reference sequence). Trimming left V 2 bases short and J 2 bases short, with 9 bases between. The CDR3 nucleotides are TGCAGTGCTAGACGGGACGAAAACACTGAAGCTTTCTTT. Amino acid sequence: CSARRDENTEAFF.

The table lists this clonotype with a few counts. The V call is TRBV5-1, the J call TRBJ1-2, with 7 bases aligning to TRBD1. CDR1 and CDR2 (germline): SGHRS, YFSETQ. J gave up 8 bases and V 4 bases, and 8 bases lay outside the gene matches. This CDR3 is built from 13 residues. CDR3 sequence: CASSLTRGLGYTF. The CDR3 DNA is TGCGCCAGCAGCCTTACAAGGGGGCTAGGCTACACCTTC.

The chain recombines TRBV28 with TRBJ1-4; the D is unclear. The germline V and J ends were trimmed by 3 bases and 4 bases, with 18 bases remaining between them. The germline V gene has CDR1 MDHEN and CDR2 SYDVKM. This CDR3 contains 17 residues. For the CDR3, the DNA is TGTGCCAGCAGTTTCTTTTTTACCCGTCGGAATAATGAAAAACTGTTTTTT. Translated, it gives CASSFFFTRRNNEKLFF.

In this sample, this clonotype turned up many times. This sequence joins TRBV12-3 or TRBV12-4 and TRBJ1-2; D is unresolved. The V and J ends lost 0 bases and 4 bases respectively, with 9 bases between them. The CDR3 length is 14 residues. CDR3 protein: CASSLALTVYGYTF. In DNA form, the CDR3 reads TGTGCCAGCAGTTTAGCGCTCACGGTCTATGGCTACACCTTC.

This clonotype has more than one count but fewer than ten. This rearrangement joins TRBV15 to TRBJ1-2, with 7 bases identical to TRBD1. The CDR3 has 13 residues. With V trimmed by 2 bases and J by 7 bases, 4 bases remained unmatched. CDR1 and CDR2 from the germline V gene are LNHNV and YYDKDF (reference sequence). The CDR3 bases are TGTGCCACCAGCAGACAGGGGGGAATTGGCTACACCTTC. Translating it yields CATSRQGGIGYTF.

This clonotype was found a few times. The chain joins TRBV2 to TRBJ1-1; TRBD1 might be the D (5 bases). Germline-derived CDR1 and CDR2 are SNHLY and FYNNEI. Trimming removed 0 bases from V and 4 bases from J, with 18 bases in between. CDR3 size: 17 residues. The CDR3 nucleotides are TGTGCCAGCAGTGAAGCGCTTCGGGTCGGGGCTAGCACTGAAGCTTTCTTT. This translates into CASSEALRVGASTEAFF. The complete variable domain, with remaining parts taken from reference TRBV2 and TRBJ1-1, reads EPEVTQTPSHQVTQMGQEVILRCVPISNHLYFYWYRQILGQKVEFLVSFYNNEISEKSEIFDDQFSVERPDGSNFTLKIRSTKLEDSAMYFCASSEALRVGASTEAFFGQGTRLTVV.

This clonotype showed up just once. The chain couples TRBV15 to TRBJ2-2, with 9 bases fitting TRBD1. CDR1 and CDR2 (germline): LNHNV, YYDKDF (reference sequence). V dropped 4 bases and J dropped 6; count of bases not matched to a gene: 3. The CDR3 covers 14 residues. The CDR3 nucleotides read TGTGCCACCAGCATACGACAGGGGGCCGGGGAGCTGTTTTTT. Residues: CATSIRQGAGELFF. The full variable domain, with the rest looked up from reference TRBV15 and TRBJ2-2, is DAMVIQNPRYQVTQFGKPVTLSCSQTLNHNVMYWYQQKSSQAPKLLFHYYDKDFNNEADTPDNFQSRRPNTSFCFLDIRSPGLGDTAMYLCATSIRQGAGELFFGEGSRLTVL.

This clonotype was recorded at least ten times. The chain recombines TRBV28 with TRBJ2-7; 7 nucleotides align to TRBD1. Germline assignment: CDR1 MDHEN and CDR2 SYDVKM. There are 12 residues in the CDR3. The J segment lost 2 bases and the V segment lost 6 bases, leaving 1 base of the junction unmatched. The CDR3 sequence is CASRGTAYEQYF. The CDR3 coding sequence is TGTGCCAGCAGGGGGACAGCCTACGAGCAGTACTTC. Looking up the rest from reference TRBV28 and TRBJ2-7 gives the full variable domain: DVKVTQSSRYLVKRTGEKVFLECVQDMDHENMFWYRQDPGLGLRLIYFSYDVKMKEKGDIPEGYSVSREKKERFSLILESASTNQTSMYLCASRGTAYEQYFGPGTRLTVT.

This clonotype has only one observation. Mismatch with germline at one junction end may stem from a read error. The chain combines TRBV28 with TRBJ1-6; perhaps TRBD1 as D (6 bases). Germline V lookup: CDR1 MDHEN, CDR2 SYDVKM. The CDR3 extends over 14 amino acids. The CDR3 nucleotides are TGTGCCAGCAGTCCCCCGGGGGCGCATTCACCCCTCGACTTT. It yields the protein CASSPPGAHSPLDF.

This chain connects TRBV5-1 to TRBJ2-3; 9 bases agree with TRBD1. V trimming: 4 bases; J trimming: 0 bases; junction bases outside the gene matches: 9. Germline assignment: CDR1 SGHRS and CDR2 YFSETQ. This CDR3 comprises 17 residues. The CDR3 DNA sequence: TGCGCCAGCAGCCGGGGACACAGGGGGCTCAGCACAGATACGCAGTATTTT. This codes for CASSRGHRGLSTDTQYF.

Many counts were recorded for this clonotype. Mismatch with germline at one junction end may stem from a read error. The chain employs TRBV5-1 and TRBJ2-7; D remains unclear. CDR3 length: 14 amino acids. Germline V gives CDR1 SGHRS, CDR2 YFSETQ. Here the CDR3 DNA reads TGTGCCAGCAGCTTAGACACCCAACGAAACGAGCAGTACTTC. Encoded protein: CASSLDTQRNEQYF. The complete variable domain, with remaining parts taken from reference TRBV5-1 and TRBJ2-7, reads KAGVTQTPRYLIKTRGQQVTLSCSPISGHRSVSWYQQTPGQGLQFLFEYFSETQRNKGNFPGRFSGRQFSNSRSEMNVSTLELGDSALYLCASSLDTQRNEQYFGPGTRLTVT.